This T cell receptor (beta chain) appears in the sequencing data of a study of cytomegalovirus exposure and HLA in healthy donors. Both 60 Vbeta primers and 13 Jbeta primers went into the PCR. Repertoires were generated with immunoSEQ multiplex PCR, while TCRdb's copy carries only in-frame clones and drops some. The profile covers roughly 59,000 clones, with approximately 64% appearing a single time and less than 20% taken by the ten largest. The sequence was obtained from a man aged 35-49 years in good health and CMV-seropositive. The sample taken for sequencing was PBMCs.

The chain's CDR3 is CASSQGQGVYYGYTF. The DNA of the CDR3 is TGCGCCAGCAGCCAAGGACAGGGGGTATATTATGGCTACACCTTC. The V and J genes are TRBV4-3 and TRBJ1-2, with 9 bases lining up with TRBD1. This CDR3 has 15 amino acids. Looked up from germline, CDR1 is LGHNA and CDR2 is YSLEER. The J segment lost 5 bases and the V segment lost 1 base, leaving 5 bases of the junction unmatched.